The clone carrying this TCR beta chain was found a few times. This record comes from a study of response to subunit inactivated influenza vaccine. TCRdb ran MiXCR on the RT-PCR reads and lists one entry per CDR3 protein. The table shows 150,000 to 200,000 distinct CDR3 sequences, with over 9.5% occurring only once. These same data were also listed under a study on T cells expressing NK-cell markers. That work states: A 5'RACE template switching approach incorporating UMIs was used to make TCR beta cDNA. Sequencing of TCR beta repertoires drew on sorted CD3+CD56+NKG2C+, CD3+CD56+NKG2C- and CD3+CD56-NKG2C+ T cells. Where a handful of donors were concerned, these clonotypes also led the CD3+CD56-NKG2C+ fraction.

Sample: CD8+ T cells sorted from PBMCs, taken 11 to 12 days after vaccination. The TCR was taken from a man over 45 who received an inactivated influenza vaccine.

The CDR3 bases are TGTGCCAGCAGTTTATCTTCCCGGACTAGCGGGACAGATACGCAGTATTTT. Protein product: CASSLSSRTSGTDTQYF. The chain joins TRBV27 to TRBJ2-3, with 11 bases that match TRBD2. The CDR3 is made up of 17 amino acids. CDR1 and CDR2 from the germline V gene are MNHEY and SMNVEV (reference sequence). The ends lost 0 bases at V and 3 bases at J; junction bases unmatched: 5.